This is a list of T cell receptor beta chains from one sample in a study of cytomegalovirus exposure and HLA in healthy donors. Repertoires were generated with immunoSEQ multiplex PCR, while TCRdb's copy carries only in-frame clones and drops some. Altogether 200,000 or so clones are present, 82% being singletons, with the ten largest covering 6% to 8%. Sequenced input: PBMCs. The source is a woman in her forties or fifties in good health and CMV-seropositive. CDR3s include the opening cysteine and the closing phenylalanine or tryptophan. D genes are given only for firm matches. Size tells how often a clone was seen (once, few, many) or the class of an expanded clone, and some rows leave it out.

cdr3_nt	cdr3_aa	clone_size	v_call	j_call	d_call
TGTGCCAGCACTAAATCGCAGGGGGCCTTCTACGAGCAGTACTTC	CASTKSQGAFYEQYF	-	TRBV2	TRBJ2-7	TRBD1
TGTGCCAGCAGTCCCCGGGGGGGGAATCAGCCCCAGCATTTT	CASSPRGGNQPQHF	-	TRBV6-1	TRBJ1-5	-
TGTGCCAGCTTCTCTTCTGGAAACACCATATATTTT	CASFSSGNTIYF	-	TRBV18	TRBJ1-3	-
TGTGCCAGCAGTTTGACAGGGAGAACTGGAAACACCATATATTTT	CASSLTGRTGNTIYF	-	TRBV9	TRBJ1-3	TRBD1
TGCAGCGTTACCGGGACTAGCGACCAAGAGACCCAGTACTTC	CSVTGTSDQETQYF	-	TRBV29-1	TRBJ2-5	TRBD2
TGTGCCAGCAGCTCCCAACAGGGGGCGGCCGAGCAGTACTTC	CASSSQQGAAEQYF	-	TRBV11-2	TRBJ2-7	TRBD1
TGTGCCACCAGCAGAGTACAGGGGTTCACTGAAGCTTTCTTT	CATSRVQGFTEAFF	-	TRBV15	TRBJ1-1	TRBD1
TGTGCCAGCAGCTCTCAGGGTAATCAGCCCCAGCATTTT	CASSSQGNQPQHF	-	TRBV5-6	TRBJ1-5	-
TGTGCCAGTAGTGGTTTGGGGGGGGCCGACAATGAGCAGTTCTTC	CASSGLGGADNEQFF	-	TRBV19	TRBJ2-1	-
TGCAGCGTTGTTGACAGGGGGCACGGGCAGCCCCAGCATTTT	CSVVDRGHGQPQHF	-	TRBV29-1	TRBJ1-5	TRBD1
TGCGCCAGCAGCCAGGGAGGCACCGGGGAGCTGTTTTTT	CASSQGGTGELFF	-	TRBV5-1	TRBJ2-2	-
TGTGCCAGTAGTACCGACACAACTAATGAAAAACTGTTTTTT	CASSTDTTNEKLFF	few	TRBV19	TRBJ1-4	-
TGTGCCAGCAGCTTGGGGGCGGATCAAGGTCGTGACTACACCTTC	CASSLGADQGRDYTF	-	TRBV7-9	TRBJ1-2	-
TGTGCCAGCACGGGGATAGGGGAGACCCAGTACTTC	CASTGIGETQYF	-	TRBV6-1	TRBJ2-5	-
TGTGCCAGCAGCCGGGGCCTCGGCGGATGGGATACGCAGTATTTT	CASSRGLGGWDTQYF	once	TRBV14	TRBJ2-3	-
TGTGCCAGCAGCTTAGATCTAACCGATACGCAGTATTTT	CASSLDLTDTQYF	-	TRBV11-3	TRBJ2-3	-
TGTGCCAGCAGCGTAGCAGGGGGCGCTGGTACAGATACGCAGTATTTT	CASSVAGGAGTDTQYF	-	TRBV9	TRBJ2-3	TRBD1
TGTGCCAGCAGCCGGGGACAGGGGGGTGATACGCAGTATTTT	CASSRGQGGDTQYF	-	TRBV7-9	TRBJ2-3	TRBD1
TGTGCCAGCAGTCCAGACAGGGACGAGCAGTACTTC	CASSPDRDEQYF	-	TRBV28	TRBJ2-7	TRBD1
TGCGCCAGCAGTGAGGGACTAGCGGGGGAGGTTACGCAGTATTTT	CASSEGLAGEVTQYF	-	TRBV10-1	TRBJ2-3	TRBD2
TGTGCCAGCAGTTCGACTCGCGAGCAGTACTTC	CASSSTREQYF	-	TRBV6-6	TRBJ2-7	-
TGTGCCAGCAGCTTATCTTACAGCTCGCACGAGCAGTACTTC	CASSLSYSSHEQYF	-	TRBV7-2	TRBJ2-7	-
TGTGCCAGAACAGGGGTTAAAGAGACCCAGTACTTC	CARTGVKETQYF	-	TRBV2	TRBJ2-5	TRBD1
TGTGGGGGGGGATCCTACAATGAGCAGTTCTTC	CGGGSYNEQFF	-	TRBV19	TRBJ2-1	TRBD2
TGTGCCAGCTCACCAGGAGGGACTTCCGGGACCACAGATACGCAGTATTTT	CASSPGGTSGTTDTQYF	-	TRBV18	TRBJ2-3	-
TGTGCCACCTCCGGGCTAGGGGGCTACAATGAGCAGTTCTTC	CATSGLGGYNEQFF	-	TRBV19	TRBJ2-1	-
TGTGCCAGCAGCGGTAGACTAGCGGGAGAGGTAGATACGCAGTATTTT	CASSGRLAGEVDTQYF	-	TRBV7-3	TRBJ2-3	TRBD2
TGTGCCAGCAGTCGTAGCTCCTACAATGAGCAGTTCTTC	CASSRSSYNEQFF	-	TRBV11-3	TRBJ2-1	-
TGTGCCAGCAGCTCCTTACCGGGACAGGGGGTCCAGCCCCAGCATTTT	CASSSLPGQGVQPQHF	-	TRBV7-2	TRBJ1-5	TRBD1
TGTGCCAGCAGTTTCTTCGATTCGGGGGGCCGCGAGCAGTACTTC	CASSFFDSGGREQYF	once	TRBV28	TRBJ2-7	-
TGTGCCAGCAGCGCGCAACAGGGGGCGACTGAAGCTTTCTTT	CASSAQQGATEAFF	-	TRBV5-6	TRBJ1-1	TRBD1
TGCGCCAGCAGCTTGGGTCCCATCTCGGGCACAGATACGCAGTATTTT	CASSLGPISGTDTQYF	-	TRBV5-1	TRBJ2-3	-
TGTGCCAGCAGTTTCGGCGGGGGTAGGACCTACGAGCAGTACTTC	CASSFGGGRTYEQYF	-	TRBV27	TRBJ2-7	TRBD2
TGCGCCAGCAGCCACTCCGGGACAGAAGAGACCCAGTACTTC	CASSHSGTEETQYF	few	TRBV4-1	TRBJ2-5	TRBD1
TGCGCCAGCAGCCCGACAGGGGATGAAAAACTGTTTTTT	CASSPTGDEKLFF	-	TRBV5-1	TRBJ1-4	TRBD1
TGTGCCAGCAGCTTAGGCGGGGGGAAGGATACGCAGTATTTT	CASSLGGGKDTQYF	-	TRBV7-9	TRBJ2-3	TRBD2
TGTGCCTGGAGTGCGCAAAAGGGGACAGGCTCTGGAAACACCATATATTTT	CAWSAQKGTGSGNTIYF	once	TRBV30	TRBJ1-3	TRBD1
TGCGCCAGCCTCCTAGCGCAGAGCACAGATACGCAGTATTTT	CASLLAQSTDTQYF	-	TRBV5-1	TRBJ2-3	-
TGTGCCTCCCGCAGTAATAGCGGCACAGATACGCAGTATTTT	CASRSNSGTDTQYF	-	TRBV30	TRBJ2-3	-
TGTGCCAGCAGCCCGGCGCGAGGGGGGGCTACTGAAGCTTTCTTT	CASSPARGGATEAFF	-	TRBV11-2	TRBJ1-1	-
TGTGCCAGCAGCGTAGATATTAAGAACACTGAAGCTTTCTTT	CASSVDIKNTEAFF	once	TRBV9	TRBJ1-1	-
TGTGCCAGCGATGGACAGGGTCGTGTCGAGCAGTACTTC	CASDGQGRVEQYF	-	TRBV28	TRBJ2-7	TRBD1
TGTGCCAGCAGTTTGGACAGTTTCTCCTACGAGCAGTACTTC	CASSLDSFSYEQYF	-	TRBV28	TRBJ2-7	-
TGCGCCAGCAGCTCCGGACAGGGGCGGGAGACCCAGTACTTC	CASSSGQGRETQYF	-	TRBV5-1	TRBJ2-5	TRBD1
TGCGCCAGCAGCTCCGGGACTAGCGGGGGCACAGATACGCAGTATTTT	CASSSGTSGGTDTQYF	few	TRBV5-1	TRBJ2-3	TRBD2
TGTGCCAGCAGCTTAGGGGCTAGCGGAGAGACCCAGTACTTC	CASSLGASGETQYF	-	TRBV7-8	TRBJ2-5	TRBD2
TGTGCCAGCAGCGCCGGACAGGGTGAACAGCCCCAGCATTTT	CASSAGQGEQPQHF	once	TRBV2	TRBJ1-5	TRBD1
TGTGCCAGCAGTAGGGGAGGGGACGAGCAGTACTTC	CASSRGGDEQYF	-	TRBV2	TRBJ2-7	TRBD2
TGTGCCAGCAGCGTAGAATTCGGGGGATCCTACGAGCAGTACTTC	CASSVEFGGSYEQYF	-	TRBV9	TRBJ2-7	-
TGTGCCAGCAGTCCGCGGGGGGGCCAGTACGAGCAGTACTTC	CASSPRGGQYEQYF	-	TRBV28	TRBJ2-7	TRBD2
TGTGCCAGCAGTGCCCCCGGGACAGGATTCCCAGATACGCAGTATTTT	CASSAPGTGFPDTQYF	-	TRBV27	TRBJ2-3	TRBD1
TGTGTCAGCATGGTAGACGAAAAAAGGGGCGAGCAGTACTTC	CVSMVDEKRGEQYF	once	TRBV2	TRBJ2-7	-
TGCGCCAGCAGCTGGACCGGGACAGAGAGACCTGAAGCTTTCTTT	CASSWTGTERPEAFF	few	TRBV5-1	TRBJ1-1	TRBD1
TGTGCCAGCAGCTCACAGGGGATCGGGTATGGCTACACCTTC	CASSSQGIGYGYTF	few	TRBV7-9	TRBJ1-2	TRBD1
TGCGCCAGCAGCCAAGGTACCGGGACTAGCGCCTACAATGAGCAGTTCTTC	CASSQGTGTSAYNEQFF	-	TRBV4-3	TRBJ2-1	TRBD2
TGTGCCAGCCTCCGGGACAGGGGTAACAATGAGCAGTTCTTC	CASLRDRGNNEQFF	once	TRBV2	TRBJ2-1	TRBD1